The next 29 T cell receptor beta chains were all read from a single sample in a study of cytomegalovirus exposure and HLA in healthy donors. Both 60 Vbeta primers and 13 Jbeta primers went into the PCR. Data came from immunoSEQ multiplex PCR; TCRdb stores just in-frame clones and leaves some out. The data contain 150,000 or so clones, roughly 80% of them seen just once; the ten biggest clones take up roughly 13%. The specimen sequenced was PBMCs. The receptors shown here come from a man younger than 45 in good health and CMV-seropositive.

V gene TRBV7-2 combines with J gene TRBJ2-1, with 9 bases that match TRBD1. The ends lost 6 bases at V and 9 bases at J; junction bases unmatched: 9. The CDR3 extends over 14 amino acids. CDR1 SGHTA and CDR2 FQGNSA come from the germline V gene. The CDR3, as DNA: TGTGCCAGCAGGACCGGGACAGGGCTTGGTGAGCAGTTCTTC. It encodes CASRTGTGLGEQFF.

The chain has TRBV6-5 and TRBJ2-1; D possibly corresponds to TRBD1 (5 bases). V dropped 2 bases and J dropped 5 bases, with 7 bases sitting between them. The CDR3 totals 13 residues. Germline CDR1 MNHEY, CDR2 SVGAGI. DNA of the CDR3: TGTGCCAGCAGTTACCGGACACACAATGAGCAGTTCTTC. Translation: CASSYRTHNEQFF.

This chain uses TRBV6-5 with TRBJ1-2, with TRBD1 identical over 8 bases. The CDR3 contains 16 residues. Germline CDR1 and CDR2: MNHEY and SVGAGI. J was trimmed by 5 bases and V by 4 bases; bases with no gene match: 12. CDR3 loop: CASSSTLQGASYGYTF. In DNA, the CDR3 is TGTGCCAGCAGTTCCACTCTCCAGGGGGCATCTTATGGCTACACCTTC.

This clone appeared once. The rearrangement joins TRBV5-4 to TRBJ2-7; TRBD1 matches 11 bases. The CDR3 has 14 amino acids. Germline-derived CDR1 and CDR2 are SGHNT and YYREEE (reference sequence). With 4 bases clipped from V and 6 bases from J, the junction kept 6 bases outside the gene matches. The CDR3 nucleotides are TGTGCCAGCAGCGTCGGACAGGGGGCCGGCGAGCAGTACTTC. Protein sequence: CASSVGQGAGEQYF.

The chain has TRBV19 and TRBJ2-7; D possibly corresponds to TRBD2 (6 bases). V lost 6 bases and J lost 5, with 14 bases in between. CDR3 length: 13 amino acids. CDR1 LNHDA and CDR2 SQIVND come from the germline V gene (reference sequence). The CDR3 nucleotides are TGTGCCAGTAGAACGACTAGTTCCAACGAGCAGTACTTC. This encodes CASRTTSSNEQYF.

The chain links TRBV15 to TRBJ1-2, with D perhaps TRBD1 (5 bases). This CDR3 has 13 residues. The germline CDR1 and CDR2 sequences are LNHNV and YYDKDF (reference sequence). V shed 5 bases and J shed 3 bases, with 10 bases lying between them. CDR3 nucleotide sequence: TGTGCCACCAGCGATACCAGGGACTATGGCTACACCTTC. It specifies CATSDTRDYGYTF.

The chain links TRBV18 to TRBJ2-7, with 8 bases that match TRBD2. CDR1 is KGHSH, CDR2 LQKENI, per germline. The CDR3 sequence is 16 residues long. With V trimmed by 0 bases and J by 5 bases, 9 bases remained unmatched. CDR3 sequence reads: CASSPPSAGVPHEQYF. CDR3 sequence (DNA): TGTGCCAGCTCACCACCGTCAGCGGGAGTCCCCCACGAGCAGTACTTC. Together with reference TRBV18 and TRBJ2-7, the CDR3 gives the full variable domain: NAGVMQNPRHLVRRRGQEARLRCSPMKGHSHVYWYRQLPEEGLKFMVYLQKENIIDESGMPKERFSAEFPKEGPSILRIQQVVRGDSAAYFCASSPPSAGVPHEQYFGPGTRLTVT.

Here the CDR3 reads CASSTGTLTYNEQFF. Here the CDR3 DNA reads TGCGCCAGCAGCACCGGGACACTTACCTACAATGAGCAGTTCTTC. The chain recombines TRBV5-1 with TRBJ2-1, with D perhaps matching TRBD1 (6 bases). Looked up from germline, CDR1 is SGHRS and CDR2 is YFSETQ. V was shortened by 4 bases and J by 2 bases, with 13 bases between the two germline ends. The CDR3 consists of 15 residues.

The rearrangement joins TRBV18 to TRBJ2-3; 7 bases match TRBD1. Losses at the gene ends were 4 bases for V and 10 bases for J; bases not matched to a gene: 17. Germline lookup yields CDR1 KGHSH and CDR2 LQKENI. The CDR3 spans 16 residues. CDR3 in amino acids: CASSQNRDSLIPSQYF. The CDR3 nucleotides read TGTGCCAGCTCACAAAATCGGGACAGTCTTATACCGTCGCAGTATTTT.

The chain couples TRBV28 to TRBJ1-2; D not resolved. The CDR3 is 12 residues long. V was clipped by 5 bases and J by 8 bases, with 12 bases between them. The V gene's germline CDR1 is MDHEN and CDR2 SYDVKM. This CDR3 reads CASSLRAPGYTF. In nucleotides, the CDR3 is TGTGCCAGCAGTCTGAGGGCTCCCGGCTACACCTTC.

This sequence joins TRBV7-2 and TRBJ2-2, with 7 bases lining up with TRBD2. CDR3 length: 18 residues. Germline-derived CDR1 and CDR2 are SGHTA and FQGNSA. The V gene end was trimmed by 1 base and the J gene end by 3 bases; junction bases not matched to a gene: 11. The CDR3 region has the DNA TGTGCCAGCAGCTTAGAGGGCGGGAGAGCCATAGACACCGGGGAGCTGTTTTTT. This sequence encodes CASSLEGGRAIDTGELFF.

The DNA for the CDR3 is TGTGCCAGTAGTACAGACAGGGGGGCCGCTGAAGCTTTCTTT. Its protein product is CASSTDRGAAEAFF. The V and J genes are TRBV19 and TRBJ1-1, with 9 bases lining up with TRBD1. The CDR3 is made up of 14 amino acids. V lost 4 bases and J lost 6; bases outside the gene matches: 6. The germline gives CDR1 LNHDA, CDR2 SQIVND (reference sequence).

V usage is TRBV15 and J usage is TRBJ2-5; D not certain. TRBJ2-7 matches the DNA end more closely, so the J call is doubtful. This CDR3 has 16 amino acids. Germline V gives CDR1 LNHNV, CDR2 YYDKDF (reference sequence). The CDR3 reads CATSRVSSGWPYEQYF. CDR3 nucleotide sequence: TGTGCCACCAGCAGAGTTAGTTCGGGTTGGCCCTACGAGCAGTACTTC.

V gene TRBV5-1 combines with J gene TRBJ1-6; 7 nucleotides match TRBD1. Germline CDR1 reads SGHRS; CDR2 reads YFSETQ. There are 14 residues in the CDR3. Losses at the gene ends were 4 bases for V and 7 bases for J; bases not matched to a gene: 5. In nucleotides, the CDR3 is TGCGCCAGCAGCCCGGGACAGTCAAATTCACCCCTCCACTTT. Translation: CASSPGQSNSPLHF.

This sequence joins TRBV4-2 and TRBJ2-7; 8 bases match TRBD1. Trimming at V came to 1 base and at J to 3 bases, leaving 14 bases not matched to a gene. This CDR3 has 18 residues. Germline CDR1 is LGHNA and CDR2 is YNFKEQ. The CDR3 DNA is TGTGCCAGCAGCCAAGTCGGCAGGGGGCCCGAGTCGAGCTACGAGCAGTACTTC. It codes for CASSQVGRGPESSYEQYF.

This clone has just one count. J is TRBJ1-4 and V is TRBV5-6; maybe TRBD1 (6 bases). The germline CDR1 and CDR2 sequences are SGHDT and YYEEEE. The CDR3 contains 16 residues. V was shortened by 5 bases and J by 1 base, with 15 bases between the two germline ends. CDR3 nucleotide sequence: TGTGCCAGCAGTATAACAGGGAGACAAACTAATGAAAAACTGTTTTTT. Its protein is CASSITGRQTNEKLFF.

As concerns this clone: Other DNA variants within this sample encode the same CDR3. The chain links TRBV28 to TRBJ1-5; no clear D. V was cut by 6 bases and J by 1 base, with 10 bases left in between. The germline V gene has CDR1 MDHEN and CDR2 SYDVKM. The CDR3 runs 14 residues. In DNA form, the CDR3 reads TGTGCCAGCAGGGGCAGTGGCAGCAATCAGCCCCAGCATTTT. Translation gives CASRGSGSNQPQHF.

The chain employs TRBV28 and TRBJ2-7; 9 nucleotides match TRBD2. V shed 2 bases and J 6 bases; nucleotides not matched to a gene: 5. The CDR3 has 14 residues. CDR1 is MDHEN, CDR2 SYDVKM, per germline. The CDR3 region has the DNA TGTGCCAGCAGTTTAGGCGGGGGGGCCCTCGAGCAGTACTTC. Its translation: CASSLGGGALEQYF.

This chain joins TRBV7-9 and TRBJ1-5, with D hard to call. Per the germline V gene, CDR1 is SEHNR and CDR2 is FQNEAQ (reference sequence). V gave up 5 bases and J gave up 6 bases, with 8 bases separating them. The CDR3 extends over 12 amino acids. The CDR3 region is CASSRVGQPQHF. CDR3 in DNA: TGTGCCAGCAGCCGGGTTGGTCAGCCCCAGCATTTT.

The rearrangement uses TRBV5-1 and TRBJ1-1; TRBD1 is a possible D gene (5 bases). Trimming removed 3 bases at V and 2 bases at J, with 11 bases between. The V gene's germline CDR1 is SGHRS and CDR2 YFSETQ. This CDR3 spans 14 amino acids. The CDR3 nucleotides read TGCGCCAGCAGCTCCGGGGGGATAAACACTGAAGCTTTCTTT. Amino acid sequence: CASSSGGINTEAFF.

The J gene is TRBJ2-3, the V gene TRBV6-6; TRBD2 aligns across 9 bases. The CDR3 loop spans 16 amino acids. The junction had 7 bases not matched to a gene; V was cut back by 4 bases and J by 2 bases. Germline V gives CDR1 MNHNY, CDR2 SVGAGI (reference sequence). CDR3 region: CASSWLTSGDTDTQYF. The CDR3 nucleotides are TGTGCCAGCAGTTGGCTGACTAGCGGAGACACAGATACGCAGTATTTT.

The CDR3 DNA is TGTGCCAGCAGCTTAGATTTAAGCCTGAACCCGGGGGGAAACACCATATATTTT. Its translation: CASSLDLSLNPGGNTIYF. The chain couples TRBV11-3 to TRBJ1-3; no clear D. Between the trimmed V and J ends, which lost 0 bases and 4 bases, there was a span of 19 bases. The CDR3 has 18 residues. The germline CDR1 and CDR2 sequences are SGHNT and YENEEA. The complete variable domain, with remaining parts taken from reference TRBV11-3 and TRBJ1-3, reads EAGVVQSPRYKIIEKKQPVAFWCNPISGHNTLYWYLQNLGQGPELLIRYENEEAVDDSQLPKDRFSAERLKGVDSTLKIQPAELGDSAVYLCASSLDLSLNPGGNTIYFGEGSWLTVV.

V is TRBV28 and J is TRBJ2-7; 7 positions agree with TRBD2. Germline CDR1 MDHEN, CDR2 SYDVKM. V was clipped by 5 bases and J by 0 bases; unmatched bases: 7. The CDR3 runs to 15 residues. The CDR3 DNA sequence: TGTGCCAGCAGTCCCGGACTAGTTCTCTCCTACGAGCAGTACTTC. It translates to CASSPGLVLSYEQYF.

This clone was counted once. One end of the junction is discordant with germline, which a read error may explain. The chain is built from TRBV7-9 and TRBJ2-7; D might be TRBD2 (5 bases). CDR3 size: 14 residues. CDR1 SEHNR and CDR2 FQNEAQ come from the germline V gene (reference sequence). DNA for the CDR3: TGTTCCAGCAGCTTAGCCTCCCGCTTAGCGGAGCAGTACTTC. This sequence encodes CSSSLASRLAEQYF.

This chain links TRBV5-6 with TRBJ2-2, with no clear D. V was clipped by 7 bases and J by 3 bases, with 10 bases between them. Per germline, CDR1 SGHDT and CDR2 YYEEEE. The length of the CDR3 is 13 residues. The DNA for the CDR3 is TGTGCCAGCCTGACGCTAGACACCGGGGAGCTGTTTTTT. It specifies CASLTLDTGELFF.

The chain employs TRBV28 and TRBJ2-2; D possibly corresponds to TRBD2 (6 bases). The CDR3 contains 14 residues. The V end was cut by 5 bases, the J end by 4 bases, with 11 bases between. Germline values: CDR1 MDHEN, CDR2 SYDVKM. The chain's CDR3 is CASSTQGGTGELFF. The CDR3 nucleotides are TGTGCCAGCAGTACTCAGGGAGGCACCGGGGAGCTGTTTTTT.

This rearrangement joins TRBV7-3 to TRBJ2-3; tentative D call: TRBD1 (6 bases). V lost 5 bases to trimming and J lost 3 bases, with 15 bases between them. The CDR3 loop spans 15 amino acids. Germline loops: CDR1 SGHTA, CDR2 FQGTGA. CDR3 sequence (DNA): TGTGCCAGCAGCCTATCTCAGGGGATGACAGATACGCAGTATTTT. It yields the protein CASSLSQGMTDTQYF.

The chain is built from TRBV10-3 and TRBJ2-7, with 10 bases lining up with TRBD1. The CDR3 has 15 amino acids. Germline CDR1 and CDR2: ENHRY and SYGVKD. The V and J ends lost 3 bases and 3 bases, in that order; junction bases with no gene match: 5. CDR3 in amino acids: CAISDWTGGFYEQYF. In DNA, the CDR3 is TGTGCCATCAGTGATTGGACAGGGGGTTTCTACGAGCAGTACTTC.

V is TRBV28 and J is TRBJ1-5; TRBD1 is a possible D gene (6 bases). The CDR3 length is 16 residues. The V and J ends lost 6 bases and 0 bases respectively, with 15 bases between them. CDR1 is MDHEN, CDR2 SYDVKM, per germline. In nucleotides, the CDR3 is TGTGCCAGCAGCCCGACAGGACCCTATAGCAATCAGCCCCAGCATTTT. This translates into CASSPTGPYSNQPQHF.